The present T cell receptor (beta chain) was sequenced within a study of blood T cell repertoires in COVID-19. Per the original methods: Estimation of nucleated cell counts relied on the amplification of reference gene primers. Clones were sequenced by immunoSEQ multiplex PCR, and TCRdb holds only the in-frame ones, with some missing. That table is the source of V, J and clone size, and D and trimming were worked out from the DNA. The data contain approximately 490,000 clones, about 88% of them singletons. Participant-given clinical history determined each cohort assignment. The germline V gene encodes CDR1 ENHRY and CDR2 SYGVKD. Trimming shortened V by 7 bases and J by 5 bases, and 14 bases separated the two germline ends. The CDR3 has 13 residues.

The chain has TRBV10-3 and TRBJ2-5; a possible D gene is TRBD2 (6 bases). The TCR sequence derives from a woman aged 55-69 years who had recovered from COVID-19. The material sequenced was PBMCs or T cells enriched from blood (not recorded which). CDR3 sequence reads: CAIKEGLAETQYF. DNA of the CDR3: TGTGCCATCAAGGAGGGACTGGCGGAGACCCAGTACTTC.